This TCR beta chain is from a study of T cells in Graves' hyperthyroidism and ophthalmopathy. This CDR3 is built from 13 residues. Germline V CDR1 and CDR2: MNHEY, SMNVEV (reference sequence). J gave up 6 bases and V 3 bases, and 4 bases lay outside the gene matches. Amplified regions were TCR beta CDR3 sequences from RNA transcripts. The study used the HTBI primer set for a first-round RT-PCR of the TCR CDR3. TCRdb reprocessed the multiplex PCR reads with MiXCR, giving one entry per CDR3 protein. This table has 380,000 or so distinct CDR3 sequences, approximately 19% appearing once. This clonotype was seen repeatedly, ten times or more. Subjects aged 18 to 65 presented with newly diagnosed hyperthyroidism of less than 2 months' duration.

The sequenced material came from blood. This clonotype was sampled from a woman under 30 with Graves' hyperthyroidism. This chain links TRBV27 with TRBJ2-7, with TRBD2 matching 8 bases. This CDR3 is CASSLREDREQYF. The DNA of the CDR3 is TGTGCCAGCAGTTTGCGGGAGGACCGCGAGCAGTACTTC.